A single sample is the source of the 24 T cell receptor beta chains below, sequenced in a study of tumor-infiltrating lymphocytes in localized non-small cell lung cancer. The protocol was immunoSEQ multiplex PCR, while the TCRdb copy is restricted to in-frame clones and leaves out a portion. Among approximately 17,000 clones listed, approximately 70% were seen once. The material sequenced was lung tumor tissue. The receptors were gathered from a human donor with non-small cell lung cancer.

The V gene is TRBV5-4, the J gene TRBJ1-1; TRBD1 aligns across 7 bases. CDR1 SGHNT and CDR2 YYREEE come from the germline V gene (reference sequence). The CDR3 runs to 13 residues. The V segment lost 4 bases and the J segment 1 base; nucleotides outside the gene matches: 1. CDR3 coding DNA: TGTGCCAGCAGCGGGACAGCGAACACTGAAGCTTTCTTT. It codes for CASSGTANTEAFF.

The CDR3 protein is CASSPLRQSYEQYF. For the CDR3, the DNA is TGTGCCAGCAGTCCACTAAGACAGTCCTACGAGCAGTACTTC. The chain has TRBV6-6 and TRBJ2-7; possibly TRBD1 for D (5 bases). The V gene lost 5 bases and the J gene lost 1 base, with 12 bases spanning the gap. Germline CDR1 is MNHNY and CDR2 is SVGAGI (reference sequence). The CDR3 spans 14 residues.

The chain links TRBV18 to TRBJ2-2; TRBD2 aligns across 11 bases. The germline gives CDR1 KGHSH, CDR2 LQKENI. The J segment lost 0 bases and the V segment lost 6 bases, leaving 6 bases of the junction unmatched. This CDR3 spans 17 amino acids. CDR3 sequence reads: CASSLGLAGSNTGELFF. The CDR3, as DNA: TGTGCCAGCTCTCTCGGACTAGCGGGCTCGAACACCGGGGAGCTGTTTTTT.

V gene TRBV7-2 combines with J gene TRBJ1-1; no reliable D call. V was pared by 1 base and J by 2 bases, with 11 bases between. CDR1 is SGHTA and CDR2 is FQGNSA in the germline V gene. The CDR3 length is 15 residues. The CDR3 region is CASSLEEALNTEAFF. CDR3 in DNA: TGTGCCAGCAGCTTAGAGGAGGCCTTAAACACTGAAGCTTTCTTT.

This chain joins TRBV18 and TRBJ2-3; TRBD2 matches at 7 bases. The CDR3 loop spans 17 amino acids. The germline V gene has CDR1 KGHSH and CDR2 LQKENI. The V gene end was trimmed by 3 bases and the J gene end by 6 bases; junction bases not matched to a gene: 15. The CDR3 sequence: CASSPFLGGGPGDTQYF. CDR3 nucleotide sequence: TGTGCCAGCTCACCGTTCCTGGGGGGAGGGCCAGGTGATACGCAGTATTTT.

The gene calls are TRBV21-1 and TRBJ1-4. TRBV21-1 is labeled a pseudogene. This CDR3 spans 17 amino acids. The CDR3 here is CASSRSTDREVNEKLFF. The CDR3 DNA sequence: TGTGCCAGCAGCCGTAGCACTGATCGGGAGGTTAATGAAAAACTGTTTTTT.

This clone was recorded once. The chain has TRBV29-1 and TRBJ2-1, with 8 bases that match TRBD2. Germline CDR1 and CDR2: SQVTM and ANQGSEA. This CDR3 has 11 amino acids. Losses at the gene ends were 8 bases for V and 7 bases for J; bases not matched to a gene: 4. The CDR3 bases are TGCAGCCCGGGACTAGGGAATGAGCAGTTCTTC. Protein: CSPGLGNEQFF.

This clone has just a few counts. In the same sample, other DNA sequences code for this CDR3. The V gene is TRBV28, the J gene TRBJ1-2, with 10 bases aligning to TRBD1. Germline lookup yields CDR1 MDHEN and CDR2 SYDVKM. V lost 6 bases to trimming and J lost 5 bases; unmatched junction nucleotides: 3. The CDR3 runs to 13 residues. CDR3 sequence reads: CASRPGQGYGYTF. Written as DNA, the CDR3 is TGTGCCAGCAGACCGGGACAGGGGTATGGCTACACCTTC.

The chain combines TRBV5-1 with TRBJ2-7; a possible D gene is TRBD2 (5 bases). CDR3 length: 16 residues. Trimming shortened V by 2 bases and J by 2 bases, and 17 bases separated the two germline ends. Germline CDR1 SGHRS, CDR2 YFSETQ. CDR3 residues: CASSLNPGVITYEQYF. As DNA, the CDR3 is TGCGCCAGCAGCTTAAACCCCGGGGTAATTACCTACGAGCAGTACTTC.

This chain joins TRBV19 and TRBJ1-1; D is unclear. CDR1 and CDR2 from the germline V gene are LNHDA and SQIVND (reference sequence). V lost 3 bases to trimming and J lost 1 base, with 12 bases between them. The CDR3 consists of 15 residues. The CDR3 protein is CASSILTPGNTEAFF. The DNA for the CDR3 is TGTGCCAGTAGTATCTTAACACCAGGGAACACTGAAGCTTTCTTT.

This clone appeared a few times. One end of the junction is discordant with germline, which a read error may explain. V usage is TRBV28 and J usage is TRBJ2-7; perhaps TRBD1 as D (6 bases). The CDR3 spans 14 residues. CDR1 is MDHEN, CDR2 SYDVKM, per germline. CDR3 coding DNA: TGTGCCAGCAGCTTCCTCTCCCGCCGACAGGACAAACACTTC. Translated: CASSFLSRRQDKHF.

This chain uses TRBV10-1 with TRBJ1-2; 7 bases fit TRBD1. V shed 7 bases and J 8 bases; nucleotides not matched to a gene: 7. The CDR3 covers 12 residues. In germline, CDR1 is WNHNN, CDR2 SYGVQD (reference sequence). CDR3 bases: TGCGCCAGCACCGGGACAGAGAGGGGCTACACCTTC. Translation gives CASTGTERGYTF.

The CDR3, as DNA: TGTGCCAGCAGTCCAACGCTCGAAGAGACCCAGTACTTC. As protein: CASSPTLEETQYF. The chain couples TRBV28 to TRBJ2-5; D not certain. Trimming pared 5 bases from V and 3 bases from J, leaving 10 bases between. The CDR3 runs 13 residues. CDR1 is MDHEN, CDR2 SYDVKM, per germline.

This clone was counted a few times. This sequence joins TRBV29-1 and TRBJ2-1, with 9 bases identical to TRBD2. Germline loops: CDR1 SQVTM, CDR2 ANQGSEA. V lost 3 bases to trimming and J lost 4 bases; unmatched junction nucleotides: 4. CDR3 length: 14 residues. CDR3 bases: TGCAGCGTTGATACTAGCGGGCTATACAATGAGCAGTTCTTC. Amino acid sequence: CSVDTSGLYNEQFF.

In this sample, this clone turned up once. The rearrangement uses TRBV7-8 and TRBJ2-1, with D unresolved. The ends were cut back, 3 bases at V and 7 bases at J, with 16 bases in the middle. Germline V gene sequence: CDR1 SGHVS, CDR2 FQNEAQ. The CDR3 length is 15 residues. The CDR3 nucleotides read TGTGCCAGCAGCTTTGTCCCCGTGCAAGGGAATGAGCAGTTCTTC. It translates to CASSFVPVQGNEQFF.

V gene TRBV11-2 combines with J gene TRBJ2-5; no reliable D call. Germline V lookup: CDR1 SGHAT, CDR2 FQNNGV. The CDR3 covers 11 residues. The ends were cut back, 1 base at V and 5 bases at J, with 2 bases in the middle. CDR3 region: CASSLVETQYF. CDR3 in DNA: TGTGCCAGCAGCTTAGTTGAGACCCAGTACTTC.

The chain is built from TRBV4-1 and TRBJ1-4; no reliable D call. The germline V gene has CDR1 MGHRA and CDR2 YSYEKL. The CDR3 totals 17 residues. Deletions cut 1 base from V and 5 bases from J, with 17 bases between. CDR3 amino acids: CASSQGPAVAGNEKLFF. DNA of the CDR3: TGCGCCAGCAGCCAAGGCCCGGCTGTAGCGGGAAATGAAAAACTGTTTTTT.

This clone has only one observation. The J gene is TRBJ2-1, the V gene TRBV5-6; 9 bases are a match to TRBD1. The V segment lost 0 bases and the J segment 7 bases; nucleotides outside the gene matches: 5. The CDR3 is made up of 15 amino acids. Germline lookup yields CDR1 SGHDT and CDR2 YYEEEE. CDR3 in DNA: TGTGCCAGCAGCTTGGTGGGACAGGGTTTGAATGAGCAGTTCTTC. Protein: CASSLVGQGLNEQFF.

Only a few counts were recorded for this clone. The V and J genes are TRBV30 and TRBJ1-1; 9 positions agree with TRBD1. Germline values: CDR1 GTSNPN, CDR2 SVGIG (reference sequence). The J segment lost 7 bases and the V segment lost 3 bases, leaving 3 bases of the junction unmatched. This CDR3 contains 12 residues. The CDR3 DNA reads TGTGCCTGGAGACAGGGGGCAGGTGAAGCTTTCTTT. Protein product: CAWRQGAGEAFF.

V is TRBV19 and J is TRBJ2-3; D ambiguous. The CDR3 loop spans 14 amino acids. V shed 4 bases and J shed 2 bases, with 10 bases lying between them. CDR1 and CDR2 (germline): LNHDA, SQIVND (reference sequence). In nucleotides, the CDR3 is TGTGCCAGTAGTAACCGCGGCTTCACAGATACGCAGTATTTT. As protein: CASSNRGFTDTQYF.

This sequence joins TRBV9 and TRBJ2-2; 11 bases match TRBD2. Per the germline V gene, CDR1 is SGDLS and CDR2 is YYNGEE. This CDR3 region has 16 residues. The V gene end was trimmed by 4 bases and the J gene end by 3 bases; junction bases not matched to a gene: 5. The DNA for the CDR3 is TGTGCCAGCAGCCTTAGCGGGGGGGCCGACACCGGGGAGCTGTTTTTT. The encoded protein is CASSLSGGADTGELFF.

The rearrangement links TRBV2 to TRBJ1-5; D is unclear. Trimming removed 8 bases from V and 5 bases from J, with 16 bases in between. The CDR3 runs 14 residues. CDR1 is SNHLY and CDR2 is FYNNEI in the germline V gene. CDR3 sequence: CASHSHAGYQPQHF. The CDR3 DNA follows: TGTGCCAGCCACAGCCACGCAGGATATCAGCCCCAGCATTTT.

This chain joins TRBV29-1 and TRBJ2-1; a weak D match, TRBD1 (5 bases). CDR3 length: 16 amino acids. Germline values: CDR1 SQVTM, CDR2 ANQGSEA. V dropped 0 bases and J dropped 4 bases, with 16 bases sitting between them. The CDR3 reads CSVEEGAKAFYNEQFF. The CDR3 DNA reads TGCAGCGTTGAAGAAGGGGCAAAAGCCTTTTACAATGAGCAGTTCTTC.

The chain has TRBV19 and TRBJ1-1; TRBD1 matches at 8 bases. The germline CDR1 and CDR2 sequences are LNHDA and SQIVND (reference sequence). V gave up 5 bases and J gave up 5 bases; unmatched junction bases: 10. The CDR3 extends over 15 amino acids. The CDR3 sequence is CASSFGQGKRTEAFF. DNA of the CDR3: TGTGCCAGTAGTTTTGGACAGGGAAAGAGAACTGAAGCTTTCTTT.